The present T cell receptor (beta chain) was sequenced within a study of blood T cells in healthy people across ages. Study-level background: Per every two T cells, about one barcoded beta molecule was captured by template switching.

No fewer than 5.5 micrograms of total RNA were isolated from every sample. Through a sample-barcoded 5' primer and a J-beta primer mix, a second PCR was run for roughly 6 to 12 cycles. TCRdb itself ran the 5' RACE reads through MiXCR, one entry per CDR3 protein. The profile shows almost 1 million distinct CDR3 sequences, roughly half of them singletons. This receptor was obtained from a woman aged 60-75 years in good health. The sample consisted of blood.

CDR3 sequence (DNA): TGTGCCAGCAGCTCAGTTGGGGGGTTCGGCTCGTACGAGCAGTACTTC. Amino acid sequence: CASSSVGGFGSYEQYF. The chain links TRBV7-2 to TRBJ2-7, with D maybe TRBD2 (6 bases). This CDR3 region has 16 residues. Germline lookup yields CDR1 SGHTA and CDR2 FQGNSA. Trimming cost V 4 bases and J 4 bases, with 20 bases left between them. Full variable domain (remainder filled in from reference TRBV7-2 and TRBJ2-7): GAGVSQSPSNKVTEKGKDVELRCDPISGHTALYWYRQSLGQGLEFLIYFQGNSAPDKSGLPSDRFSAERTGGSVSTLTIQRTQQEDSAVYLCASSSVGGFGSYEQYFGPGTRLTVT.